This T cell receptor beta chain is drawn from a study of shared clonotypes between healthy human individuals. Study-wide results and caveats: Clonotypes not shared had lower generation probabilities than those common to all four donors. Investigators expected sequencing depth to affect clonotype sharing among donors. Estimated richness was generally greater in naive than memory subsets.

Germline V gene sequence: CDR1 LNHDA, CDR2 SQIVND (reference sequence). With 7 bases clipped from V and 0 bases from J, the junction kept 7 bases outside the gene matches. The CDR3 sequence is 15 residues long. Comments on this clone: Antigen unknown.

Per the study methods: From ImmunoSEQ came sequences covering only the junction and carrying no quality scores, so filtering differed. Assay: immunoSEQ multiplex PCR; the TCRdb copy retains only in-frame clones and omits some. The V and J calls and clone size were taken over from that table, and D and trimming were inferred from the DNA. The sample includes approximately 940,000 clones, approximately 80% seen only once; the top ten take 1.5%. This TCR came from a man younger than 35 in good health. The J gene is TRBJ2-3, the V gene TRBV19; TRBD1 aligns across 7 bases. What was sequenced was memory CD4+ T cells sorted from blood. The subset: CD45RA-negative fraction. The CDR3 spells CASKARDSSTDTQYF. As DNA, the CDR3 is TGTGCCAGTAAAGCGAGGGACAGTAGCACAGATACGCAGTATTTT.